This T cell receptor (beta chain) was recovered during a study of T cell repertoires in cytomegalovirus infection. In the study overall: The study used recently identified HLA-C-restricted and well-studied HLA-B-restricted CMV epitopes. Public TCR beta signatures indicated both CMV infection and matching HLA type.

The V gene's germline CDR1 is MNHNY and CDR2 SVGAGI (reference sequence). The CDR3 covers 14 residues. V shed 8 bases and J shed 6 bases, with 14 bases lying between them. TCRdb redid the calling of the reads with MiXCR, one entry per CDR3 protein. The sample contains about 830,000 distinct CDR3 sequences, 32% of which appear only once. The table lists this clonotype with many counts. Antigen: not known. General study points: There were HLA-C-restricted CMV-specific TCR beta clonotypes dominating the ex vivo response. Cumulative frequency (of public TCR beta family members) identified carriers of CMV plus the relevant HLA.

The receptor comes from a human donor in good health (CMV status not recorded). Some clones in this sample may be carry-over from other donors' samples. The V gene is TRBV6-6, the J gene TRBJ1-6, with D possibly TRBD1 on 6 matching bases. Sequenced here: cultured CD8+ T cells from PBMCs, sampled from culture after CMV antigen stimulation. The CDR3 region is CASAGGAVNSPLHF. As DNA, the CDR3 is TGTGCCAGCGCTGGGGGGGCGGTTAATTCACCCCTCCACTTT.